The 17 T cell receptor beta chains below come from one sample, sequenced in a study of CD8 T cells in ankylosing spondylitis. TCRdb re-analysed the 5' RACE reads in MiXCR, keeping a single row per CDR3 protein. The data contain 500,000 to 650,000 distinct CDR3 sequences, less than 6% of them singletons. No antigen has been identified for these receptors. The study's findings and limits: There was a TCR beta motif, made of fewer than 10 highly homologous variants, that appeared characteristic of ankylosing spondylitis blood.

The sequenced sample consisted of blood, either unsorted or a sorted T cell fraction (not recorded which). The receptors come from a male donor with ankylosing spondylitis.

Many counts were recorded for this clonotype. V is TRBV7-9 and J is TRBJ2-1, with 10 bases that match TRBD1. V dropped 5 bases and J dropped 2; count of bases not matched to a gene: 9. This CDR3 region has 17 residues. The germline V gene encodes CDR1 SEHNR and CDR2 FQNEAQ (reference sequence). CDR3 DNA sequence: TGTGCCAGCAGCCAGTACGGGGACAGGGGACCCTACAATGAGCAGTTCTTC. This gives the protein CASSQYGDRGPYNEQFF.

This chain uses TRBV5-6 with TRBJ1-5; D is ambiguous. Germline loops: CDR1 SGHDT, CDR2 YYEEEE. Trimming shortened V by 4 bases and J by 11 bases, and 19 bases separated the two germline ends. The CDR3 contains 14 residues. The CDR3 coding sequence is TGTGCCAGCAGCCACGGGCCCACCTGCCAGGCCCAGCATTTT. It yields the protein CASSHGPTCQAQHF.

This clonotype was seen repeatedly, ten times or more. The V and J genes are TRBV10-3 and TRBJ2-5; weak D call: TRBD2 (5 bases). The CDR3 length is 13 residues. Per germline, CDR1 ENHRY and CDR2 SYGVKD. Trimming took 8 bases from V and 5 from J, leaving 15 bases between them. CDR3 nucleotides: TGTGCCATCTCTTTCTCCCAGCGGGAGACCCAGTACTTC. Translating gives CAISFSQRETQYF.

There are many counts of this clonotype. This sequence joins TRBV20-1 and TRBJ2-3, with D tentatively TRBD1 or TRBD2 (5 bases each). Germline CDR1 is DFQATT and CDR2 is SNEGSKA (reference sequence). V lost 0 bases and J 3 bases, leaving 10 bases between the germline ends. The CDR3 covers 14 residues. The CDR3 sequence: CSAREGTRTDTQYF. The DNA of the CDR3 is TGCAGTGCTAGAGAGGGGACCAGAACAGATACGCAGTATTTT.

This chain joins TRBV2 and TRBJ2-7; tentatively, D is TRBD1 or TRBD2 (5 bases each). The CDR3 length is 14 residues. V lost 2 bases and J 3 bases, leaving 11 bases between the germline ends. Germline V gives CDR1 SNHLY, CDR2 FYNNEI. The CDR3 DNA reads as TGTGCCAGCAGTGAACCGGGACGGCACTACGAGCAGTACTTC. It translates to CASSEPGRHYEQYF.

This clonotype occurred many times. This chain joins TRBV4-3 and TRBJ1-6; 7 bases match TRBD1. CDR1 LGHNA and CDR2 YSLEER come from the germline V gene. This CDR3 is built from 15 residues. Trimming took 2 bases from V and 9 from J; bases not matched to a gene: 7. CDR3 protein: CASSQPGQGGSPLHF. The CDR3 bases are TGCGCCAGCAGCCAACCAGGGCAGGGGGGTTCACCCCTCCACTTT.

There are many counts of this clonotype. The rearrangement joins TRBV7-8 to TRBJ2-2; the D gene is possibly TRBD2 (6 bases). This CDR3 comprises 16 residues. V lost 2 bases, J lost 6 bases, and 16 bases lay in between. CDR1 is SGHVS and CDR2 is FQNEAQ in the germline V gene. CDR3: CASSLYRRGLSGELFF. The CDR3 DNA is TGTGCCAGCAGCTTATACCGGAGGGGATTATCCGGGGAGCTGTTTTTT.

There are a few counts of this clonotype. This chain links TRBV7-8 with TRBJ2-4, with a tentative D call TRBD1 (5 bases). In germline, CDR1 is SGHVS, CDR2 FQNEAQ. The CDR3 covers 16 residues. Trimming left V 1 base short and J 1 base short, with 11 bases between. The CDR3 sequence: CASSLGKGWAKNIQYF. CDR3 DNA sequence: TGTGCCAGCAGCTTAGGGAAGGGGTGGGCCAAAAACATTCAGTACTTC. Filled out from reference TRBV7-8 and TRBJ2-4, the complete variable domain reads GAGVSQSPRYKVAKRGQDVALRCDPISGHVSLFWYQQALGQGPEFLTYFQNEAQLDKSGLPSDRFFAERPEGSVSTLKIQRTQQEDSAVYLCASSLGKGWAKNIQYFGAGTRLSVL.

This chain connects TRBV20-1 to TRBJ2-7; the D is unclear. This CDR3 comprises 14 residues. V lost 6 bases to trimming and J lost 1 base, with 16 bases between them. Germline CDR1 reads DFQATT; CDR2 reads SNEGSKA (reference sequence). Written as DNA, the CDR3 is TGCAGTGCGCCCCCCCGGCTCGGATCCTACGAGCAGTACTTC. Amino acid sequence: CSAPPRLGSYEQYF.

This clonotype was seen ten or more times. The chain couples TRBV5-1 to TRBJ1-1; weak D call: TRBD1 (5 bases). Germline loops: CDR1 SGHRS, CDR2 YFSETQ. Trimming left V 3 bases short and J 2 bases short, with 11 bases between. This CDR3 spans 14 amino acids. The CDR3, as DNA: TGCGCCAGCAGCTGGCGACAGAAAAACACTGAAGCTTTCTTT. This translates into CASSWRQKNTEAFF.

This clonotype was counted only a few times. The chain joins TRBV10-3 to TRBJ2-3; the match to TRBD1 covers 8 bases. Germline V gene data show CDR1 as ENHRY and CDR2 as SYGVKD. This CDR3 is 13 amino acids long. V shed 8 bases, J shed 2 bases, and the junction held 3 bases outside the gene matches. In nucleotides, the CDR3 is TGTGCCATCGAGGGACAGGACACAGATACGCAGTATTTT. This encodes CAIEGQDTDTQYF.

Note on this clonotype: With a much larger clone just one base away, this may be a read error. This sequence joins TRBV5-5 and TRBJ1-1; maybe TRBD1 (6 bases). Looked up from germline, CDR1 is SGHKS and CDR2 is YYEKEE (reference sequence). The CDR3 runs 12 residues. CDR3 region: CTSTNRDTEAFF. The CDR3 DNA is TGTACCAGCACTAACAGGGACACTGAAGCTTTCTTT.

The sample holds many counts of this clonotype. The V and J genes are TRBV4-3 and TRBJ2-7, with 11 bases matching TRBD2. Unmatched junction bases numbered 9, after V lost 4 bases and J lost 4 bases. The germline V gene encodes CDR1 LGHNA and CDR2 YSLEER. There are 16 residues in the CDR3. The CDR3 protein is CASSLLLTSGSYEQYF. Here the CDR3 DNA reads TGCGCCAGCAGCCTCCTTTTAACTAGCGGGAGTTACGAGCAGTACTTC.

This clonotype showed up many times. The rearrangement links TRBV5-1 to TRBJ2-7; D possibly corresponds to TRBD2 (6 bases). With 2 bases removed from V and 2 bases from J, the gap between germline ends came to 14 bases. From germline, CDR1 is SGHRS and CDR2 YFSETQ. The CDR3 has 15 residues. The CDR3 sequence: CASSFFGSRTYEQYF. The CDR3 region has the DNA TGCGCCAGCAGCTTCTTCGGGAGCCGGACCTACGAGCAGTACTTC.

There are many counts of this clonotype. The chain couples TRBV4-3 to TRBJ1-2, with a tentative D call TRBD1 (5 bases). This CDR3 is built from 12 residues. V dropped 1 base and J dropped 7 bases, with 7 bases sitting between them. Germline V lookup: CDR1 LGHNA, CDR2 YSLEER. In nucleotides, the CDR3 is TGCGCCAGCAGCCAAGCCGGGACTGGCTACACCTTC. Translated: CASSQAGTGYTF.

The chain recombines TRBV4-3 with TRBJ2-2, with 7 bases that match TRBD2. The CDR3 has 17 amino acids. V was pared by 0 bases and J by 1 base, with 5 bases of the junction left unmatched. Germline lookup yields CDR1 LGHNA and CDR2 YSLEER. This chain's CDR3 is CASSQENLAVNTGELFF. CDR3 coding DNA: TGCGCCAGCAGCCAAGAGAATCTAGCGGTGAACACCGGGGAGCTGTTTTTT.

This chain links TRBV18 with TRBJ1-1, with 7 bases identical to TRBD1. V lost 6 bases and J lost 11; bases outside the gene matches: 18. The CDR3 totals 15 residues. The germline gives CDR1 KGHSH, CDR2 LQKENI. DNA of the CDR3: TGTGCCAGCTCCCTACAGGGGACCCTCGGAAACGGGGCTTTCTTT. This codes for CASSLQGTLGNGAFF.